The present TCR beta chain was sequenced within a study of blood T cells in healthy people across ages. The CDR3 covers 12 residues. CDR1 and CDR2 (germline): LGHNT, FRNRAP. J was trimmed by 4 bases and V by 7 bases; bases with no gene match: 1. Primers used in a second PCR of roughly 6 to 11 cycles were a sample-barcoded 5' primer and a J-beta primer mix. In TCRdb, the 5' RACE reads were re-called with MiXCR into one record per CDR3 protein. The data contain some 550,000 distinct CDR3 sequences, 47% of them singletons. The J gene is TRBJ2-5, the V gene TRBV12-5; 9 bases map to TRBD2. This receptor was taken from a man older than 75 in good health. The sample was blood. The DNA for the CDR3 is TGTGCTAGTGCAGCGGGGGGAGAGACCCAGTACTTC. Translated, it gives CASAAGGETQYF.